This entry describes one T cell receptor (beta chain). Its antigen is unidentified. This table comes from immunoSEQ multiplex PCR, and its TCRdb copy is limited to in-frame clones, with some not included. Of about 1 million clones listed, approximately 68% are singletons. This sample stems from a study of shared clonotypes between healthy human individuals. V lost 4 bases to trimming and J lost 0 bases; unmatched junction nucleotides: 9. The CDR3 contains 17 residues. The germline gives CDR1 SGHKS, CDR2 YYEKEE (reference sequence). The study's findings and limits: Tissue TCR repertoires likely differ from these blood-only repertoires. Shared clonotypes across all four donors exceeded non-shared ones in generation probability.

The chain links TRBV5-5 to TRBJ1-2, with 10 bases identical to TRBD1. The TCR originated in a man aged 18-30 years in good health. The specimen sequenced was memory CD4+ T cells sorted from blood. Subset here: CD45RA-negative fraction. In nucleotides, the CDR3 is TGTGCCAGCAGCGTCCGGGACAGGGGCGTAGCTAACTATGGCTACACCTTC. As protein: CASSVRDRGVANYGYTF.